The 15 T cell receptor beta chains below come from one sample, sequenced in a study of PD-L1 blockade in urothelial cancer. Sequencing used immunoSEQ multiplex PCR; TCRdb keeps in-frame clones, though not all of them. The sample lists approximately 52,000 clones, approximately 75% occurring once. Sequenced here: PBMCs, sampled around atezolizumab (anti-PD-L1) treatment. These receptors all come from a man aged 65-85 years with urothelial cancer.

The sample holds one count of this clone. The rearrangement links TRBV9 to TRBJ2-4; D may be TRBD1 (6 bases). V was cut by 0 bases and J by 8 bases, with 12 bases left in between. The germline gives CDR1 SGDLS, CDR2 YYNGEE. This CDR3 has 14 amino acids. Written as DNA, the CDR3 is TGTGCCAGCAGCGTAGACTTAGAGGGGGACATTCAGTACTTC. Residues: CASSVDLEGDIQYF.

This chain connects TRBV19 to TRBJ2-5; 10 bases align to TRBD1. Germline CDR1 and CDR2: LNHDA and SQIVND (reference sequence). Losses at the gene ends were 5 bases for V and 5 bases for J; bases not matched to a gene: 8. The CDR3 length is 15 residues. The CDR3 sequence: CASSGRQGAGETQYF. For the CDR3, the DNA is TGTGCCAGTAGTGGAAGACAGGGGGCGGGGGAGACCCAGTACTTC. Together with reference TRBV19 and TRBJ2-5, the CDR3 gives the full variable domain: DGGITQSPKYLFRKEGQNVTLSCEQNLNHDAMYWYRQDPGQGLRLIYYSQIVNDFQKGDIAEGYSVSREKKESFPLTVTSAQKNPTAFYLCASSGRQGAGETQYFGPGTRLLVL.

The J gene is TRBJ2-3, the V gene TRBV2; 9 bases are a match to TRBD2. From germline, CDR1 is SNHLY and CDR2 FYNNEI. V shed 3 bases, J shed 1 base, and the junction held 2 bases outside the gene matches. The length of the CDR3 is 15 residues. In nucleotides, the CDR3 is TGTGCCAGCAGTGACGCTAGCGGGGGCACAGATACGCAGTATTTT. This gives the protein CASSDASGGTDTQYF.

The chain recombines TRBV27 with TRBJ2-7; 9 bases are a match to TRBD2. The CDR3 totals 15 residues. Per germline, CDR1 MNHEY and CDR2 SMNVEV (reference sequence). Trimming at V came to 4 bases and at J to 3 bases, leaving 7 bases not matched to a gene. The CDR3 nucleotides are TGTGCCAGCAGTTATCGACTAGCGGAGAACTACGAGCAGTACTTC. Translation gives CASSYRLAENYEQYF.

CDR3 residues: CASSQDPLTGGEQYF. The DNA for the CDR3 is TGCGCCAGCAGCCAAGATCCACTGACAGGGGGAGAGCAGTACTTC. This chain uses TRBV4-3 with TRBJ2-7, with 9 bases matching TRBD1. Germline CDR1 is LGHNA and CDR2 is YSLEER. Trimming cost V 0 bases and J 7 bases; bases outside gene matches: 7. CDR3 length equals 15 residues.

The chain employs TRBV5-1 and TRBJ2-7, with a possible D match to TRBD1 (6 bases). Germline V gene data show CDR1 as SGHRS and CDR2 as YFSETQ. The CDR3 contains 16 residues. Trimming stripped 0 bases from V and 1 base from J, with 14 bases between. The CDR3 region is CASSLGGGQSSYEQYF. The CDR3 DNA is TGCGCCAGCAGCTTGGGAGGGGGACAATCTTCCTACGAGCAGTACTTC.

The V call is TRBV6-5, the J call TRBJ2-1, with D perhaps TRBD2 (6 bases). Per germline, CDR1 MNHEY and CDR2 SVGAGI. The length of the CDR3 is 15 residues. Trimming removed 6 bases at V and 9 bases at J, with 21 bases between. The CDR3 sequence is CASRPWGEREFEQFF. CDR3 coding DNA: TGTGCCAGCAGACCCTGGGGGGAGCGCGAATTTGAGCAGTTCTTC.

This chain joins TRBV5-1 and TRBJ1-5; tentatively, D is TRBD1 (6 bases). The CDR3 covers 16 residues. The V and J ends lost 0 bases and 6 bases respectively, with 16 bases between them. Germline CDR1 and CDR2: SGHRS and YFSETQ. Here the CDR3 reads CASSLEGGQQGQPQHF. The CDR3 region has the DNA TGCGCCAGCAGCTTGGAAGGGGGTCAGCAAGGTCAGCCCCAGCATTTT.

The chain combines TRBV5-4 with TRBJ1-6; D is unclear. The germline gives CDR1 SGHNT, CDR2 YYREEE (reference sequence). Trimming removed 0 bases at V and 3 bases at J, with 7 bases between. This CDR3 is 15 amino acids long. DNA for the CDR3: TGTGCCAGCAGCTTGGCCGCGGACTATAATTCACCCCTCCACTTT. Its translation: CASSLAADYNSPLHF.

This clone was counted many times. V gene TRBV9 combines with J gene TRBJ2-2; D gene uncertain. The CDR3 has 13 residues. Germline CDR1 SGDLS, CDR2 YYNGEE. Trimming stripped 10 bases from V and 4 bases from J, with 14 bases between. DNA of the CDR3: TGTGCCGTCGGGTGCCATGCCACCGGGGAGCTGTTTTTT. This sequence encodes CAVGCHATGELFF.

This chain connects TRBV25-1 to TRBJ1-2; perhaps TRBD1 as D (5 bases). There are 12 residues in the CDR3. V shed 5 bases and J shed 8 bases, with 12 bases lying between them. CDR1 is MGHDK, CDR2 SYGVNS, per germline. The CDR3 DNA reads as TGTGCCAGCAGTTCCCAGGGAGGGGGCTACACCTTC. Its protein is CASSSQGGGYTF.

CDR3 sequence reads: CASSGTSVQYF. The CDR3 DNA sequence: TGTGCCAGCAGTGGGACTAGCGTGCAGTACTTC. The rearrangement uses TRBV6-1 and TRBJ2-7; TRBD2 matches at 9 bases. J lost 9 bases, V lost 4 bases, and 1 base had no gene match. This CDR3 contains 11 residues. Germline V gene lookup returns CDR1 MNHNS and CDR2 SASEGT.

The genes are TRBV5-1 and TRBJ1-1; 9 nucleotides agree with TRBD1. Germline loops: CDR1 SGHRS, CDR2 YFSETQ. Trimming at V came to 4 bases and at J to 7 bases, leaving 5 bases not matched to a gene. CDR3 length: 13 residues. CDR3 sequence reads: CASSPPGQGEAFF. The CDR3 bases are TGCGCCAGCAGCCCGCCGGGACAGGGTGAAGCTTTCTTT.

The rearrangement uses TRBV30 and TRBJ2-2; 8 nucleotides line up with TRBD2. Germline trimming cut 0 bases from V and 6 bases from J; bases unmatched to any gene: 9. The CDR3 totals 16 residues. CDR1 and CDR2 from the germline V gene are GTSNPN and SVGIG (reference sequence). CDR3 residues: CAWSVQGAGESGELFF. The CDR3 DNA reads as TGTGCCTGGAGTGTACAGGGAGCGGGAGAATCCGGGGAGCTGTTTTTT. The variable domain in full, with the rest retrieved from reference TRBV30 and TRBJ2-2, is SQTIHQWPATLVQPVGSPLSLECTVEGTSNPNLYWYRQAAGRGLQLLFYSVGIGQISSEVPQNLSASRPQDRQFILSSKKLLLSDSGFYLCAWSVQGAGESGELFFGEGSRLTVL.

This sequence joins TRBV28 and TRBJ2-2, with a tentative D call TRBD2 (5 bases). The CDR3 runs 15 residues. The ends were cut back, 3 bases at V and 4 bases at J, with 12 bases in the middle. Germline V gives CDR1 MDHEN, CDR2 SYDVKM. The CDR3 DNA sequence: TGTGCCAGCAGTTTTGGAGGTCCGGGCACCGGGGAGCTGTTTTTT. This encodes CASSFGGPGTGELFF.